Below are 27 T cell receptor beta chains sequenced from a single sample in a study of blood T cell repertoires in COVID-19. Sequenced by immunoSEQ multiplex PCR; TCRdb stores in-frame clones only, minus some. Of about 110,000 clones in the sample, 85% were seen once. The specimen was peripheral blood. These receptors all stem from a man aged 45-65 years with acute or convalescent COVID-19.

V gene TRBV14 combines with J gene TRBJ2-3; 12 positions agree with TRBD2. CDR1 SGHDN and CDR2 FVKESK come from the germline V gene. The CDR3 spans 13 residues. DNA for the CDR3: TGTGCGGCCGGACTAGCGGGGACAGATACGCAGTATTTT. Translation gives CAAGLAGTDTQYF.

This clone was picked up one time. The CDR3 region has the DNA TGTGCCAGTAGTATAGACCCCGGGACTAGCACCTACGAGCAGTACTTC. It codes for CASSIDPGTSTYEQYF. The chain joins TRBV19 to TRBJ2-7; 9 nucleotides match TRBD2. CDR1 is LNHDA and CDR2 is SQIVND in the germline V gene (reference sequence). V dropped 0 bases and J dropped 2; count of bases not matched to a gene: 5. This CDR3 is built from 16 residues. Based on the CDR3 plus reference TRBV19 and TRBJ2-7, the full variable domain is DGGITQSPKYLFRKEGQNVTLSCEQNLNHDAMYWYRQDPGQGLRLIYYSQIVNDFQKGDIAEGYSVSREKKESFPLTVTSAQKNPTAFYLCASSIDPGTSTYEQYFGPGTRLTVT.

The chain joins TRBV6-1 to TRBJ2-3; 7 bases are a match to TRBD2. Germline values: CDR1 MNHNS, CDR2 SASEGT. The ends lost 3 bases at V and 6 bases at J; junction bases unmatched: 15. This CDR3 has 17 amino acids. This CDR3 reads CASSEGRGGWLADTQYF. Here the CDR3 DNA reads TGTGCCAGCAGTGAGGGCCGGGGAGGGTGGTTGGCTGATACGCAGTATTTT.

This rearrangement joins TRBV5-4 to TRBJ2-6; TRBD1 agrees at 8 bases. Per the germline V gene, CDR1 is SGHNT and CDR2 is YYREEE (reference sequence). This CDR3 contains 16 residues. The V segment lost 1 base and the J segment 0 bases; nucleotides outside the gene matches: 0. The CDR3: CASSLQGASGANVLTF. The CDR3 region has the DNA TGTGCCAGCAGCTTGCAGGGGGCCTCTGGGGCCAACGTCCTGACTTTC.

The chain links TRBV2 to TRBJ1-1; 7 bases map to TRBD1. V was pared by 3 bases and J by 3 bases, with 10 bases of the junction left unmatched. Germline V CDR1 and CDR2: SNHLY, FYNNEI. This CDR3 has 16 residues. CDR3 coding DNA: TGTGCCAGCAGTGATGGGGGCAGGCAGGGGGACACTGAAGCTTTCTTT. Translating gives CASSDGGRQGDTEAFF.

The chain uses TRBV20-1 and TRBJ2-7; TRBD1 agrees at 10 bases. The CDR3 sequence is 16 residues long. Germline CDR1 and CDR2: DFQATT and SNEGSKA (reference sequence). V lost 3 bases, J lost 2 bases, and 10 bases stayed unmatched. The CDR3 region has the DNA TGCAGTGCTAGTGGTTTGTGGGGACAGGGGCCCTACGAGCAGTACTTC. Its translation is CSASGLWGQGPYEQYF.

The rearrangement uses TRBV30 and TRBJ2-5; D remains unclear. Germline V lookup: CDR1 GTSNPN, CDR2 SVGIG (reference sequence). Deletions cut 8 bases from V and 0 bases from J, with 13 bases between. The CDR3 length is 13 residues. The CDR3 region is CATWQRYQETQYF. CDR3 nucleotide sequence: TGTGCCACGTGGCAGAGGTACCAAGAGACCCAGTACTTC.

V is TRBV5-1 and J is TRBJ2-1; 7 bases agree with TRBD2. The ends lost 1 base at V and 10 bases at J; junction bases unmatched: 11. The CDR3 is 15 residues long. CDR1 and CDR2 from the germline V gene are SGHRS and YFSETQ. CDR3 sequence (DNA): TGCGCCAGCAGCTTGATGGCGGGAGCACAATACGAGCAGTTCTTC. Its protein product is CASSLMAGAQYEQFF.

V and J are TRBV9 and TRBJ2-2; weak D call: TRBD2 (5 bases). CDR1 and CDR2 from the germline V gene are SGDLS and YYNGEE. Trimming pared 2 bases from V and 4 bases from J, leaving 6 bases between. There are 13 residues in the CDR3. The CDR3 region is CASSVEGTGELFF. The CDR3 nucleotides are TGTGCCAGCAGCGTCGAGGGCACCGGGGAGCTGTTTTTT.

The genes are TRBV7-9 and TRBJ1-2, with a weak D call TRBD1 (5 bases). V gave up 4 bases and J gave up 3 bases, with 15 bases separating them. This CDR3 is built from 15 residues. CDR1 and CDR2 from the germline V gene are SEHNR and FQNEAQ (reference sequence). This chain's CDR3 is CASSSWTSWHYGYTF. As DNA, the CDR3 is TGTGCCAGCAGCTCTTGGACATCCTGGCACTATGGCTACACCTTC.

The chain carries TRBV7-9 and TRBJ2-1, with 8 nucleotides matching TRBD1. The CDR3 consists of 12 residues. Trimming cost V 5 bases and J 13 bases; bases outside gene matches: 7. Germline V gives CDR1 SEHNR, CDR2 FQNEAQ (reference sequence). In DNA form, the CDR3 reads TGTGCCAGCAGCGGACAGGGACTCCCTCAGTTCTTC. Translating gives CASSGQGLPQFF.

This chain uses TRBV29-1 with TRBJ1-1, with D perhaps matching TRBD1 (6 bases). The CDR3 is 11 residues long. The V and J ends lost 6 bases and 9 bases respectively, with 14 bases between them. Per the germline V gene, CDR1 is SQVTM and CDR2 is ANQGSEA. The CDR3 is CSVPAGVQAFF. The DNA for the CDR3 is TGCAGCGTCCCGGCAGGGGTCCAAGCTTTCTTT.

V usage is TRBV19 and J usage is TRBJ2-7, with 8 bases aligning to TRBD1. The CDR3 sequence is 16 residues long. V gave up 3 bases and J gave up 3 bases; unmatched junction bases: 10. CDR1 and CDR2 from the germline V gene are LNHDA and SQIVND (reference sequence). The CDR3 spells CASSITTGDFYYEQYF. In DNA form, the CDR3 reads TGTGCCAGTAGTATTACGACAGGGGACTTTTACTACGAGCAGTACTTC. Full variable domain (outside the CDR3, taken from reference TRBV19 and TRBJ2-7): DGGITQSPKYLFRKEGQNVTLSCEQNLNHDAMYWYRQDPGQGLRLIYYSQIVNDFQKGDIAEGYSVSREKKESFPLTVTSAQKNPTAFYLCASSITTGDFYYEQYFGPGTRLTVT.

This chain joins TRBV3-1 (or the pseudogene TRBV3-2) and TRBJ1-2, with D hard to call. The V gene's germline CDR1 is LGHDT and CDR2 YNNKEL (reference sequence). The CDR3 totals 12 residues. Trimming took 3 bases from V and 8 from J, leaving 10 bases between them. The CDR3 DNA is TGTGCCAGCAGCCAGGGAGGGCGGGGCTACACCTTC. The encoded protein is CASSQGGRGYTF.

The chain links TRBV14 to TRBJ1-5; D not certain. The CDR3 extends over 12 amino acids. Trimming took 1 base from V and 10 from J, leaving 8 bases between them. The germline CDR1 and CDR2 sequences are SGHDN and FVKESK. Written as DNA, the CDR3 is TGTGCCAGCAGCCAAGGTCTAGGTCCCCAGCATTTT. Protein: CASSQGLGPQHF.

The chain carries TRBV11-3 and TRBJ2-1; TRBD1 matches at 8 bases. The CDR3 is 15 amino acids. The trim removed 1 base at V and 7 bases at J, leaving 6 bases unmatched. Germline assignment: CDR1 SGHNT and CDR2 YENEEA. The CDR3 sequence: CASSLGTGLSNEQFF. The CDR3 nucleotides read TGTGCCAGCAGCTTAGGGACAGGGTTGTCAAATGAGCAGTTCTTC. The whole variable domain, remainder taken from reference TRBV11-3 and TRBJ2-1, is EAGVVQSPRYKIIEKKQPVAFWCNPISGHNTLYWYLQNLGQGPELLIRYENEEAVDDSQLPKDRFSAERLKGVDSTLKIQPAELGDSAVYLCASSLGTGLSNEQFFGPGTRLTVL.

V and J are TRBV6-1 and TRBJ2-7; D unclear. Germline values: CDR1 MNHNS, CDR2 SASEGT. Trimming shortened V by 2 bases and J by 7 bases, and 9 bases separated the two germline ends. This CDR3 spans 12 amino acids. CDR3 region: CASSESLREQYF. CDR3 sequence (DNA): TGTGCCAGCAGTGAATCGCTCCGGGAGCAGTACTTC.

The chain employs TRBV3-1 (or the pseudogene TRBV3-2) and TRBJ2-6; D uncertain. Per the germline V gene, CDR1 is LGHDT and CDR2 is YNNKEL (reference sequence). The CDR3 totals 15 residues. Deletions cut 0 bases from V and 0 bases from J, with 3 bases between. The CDR3 protein is CASSQDGSGANVLTF. CDR3 DNA sequence: TGTGCCAGCAGCCAAGACGGCTCTGGGGCCAACGTCCTGACTTTC.

The gene calls are TRBV10-3 and TRBJ2-6; TRBD1 agrees at 12 bases. V lost 2 bases and J lost 0; bases outside the gene matches: 5. The CDR3 extends over 19 amino acids. Germline V CDR1 and CDR2: ENHRY, SYGVKD. Written as DNA, the CDR3 is TGTGCCATCAGTGAGGGAGGGACAGGGGGCGCCTCTGGGGCCAACGTCCTGACTTTC. Translated, it gives CAISEGGTGGASGANVLTF.

J is TRBJ2-5 and V is TRBV6-5, with 7 bases identical to TRBD1. The J segment lost 3 bases and the V segment lost 4 bases, leaving 8 bases of the junction unmatched. This CDR3 comprises 15 residues. Germline CDR1 is MNHEY and CDR2 is SVGAGI. The CDR3 bases are TGTGCCAGCAGTTTGACCCAGGGGGTCGAAGAGACCCAGTACTTC. It specifies CASSLTQGVEETQYF.

J is TRBJ2-1 and V is TRBV5-4, with 11 bases lining up with TRBD1. CDR3 length: 16 residues. Germline CDR1 SGHNT, CDR2 YYREEE (reference sequence). V shed 4 bases and J 2 bases; nucleotides not matched to a gene: 5. The CDR3 reads CASSAGQGATYNEQFF. CDR3 coding DNA: TGTGCCAGCAGCGCCGGACAGGGGGCCACCTACAATGAGCAGTTCTTC. Looking up the rest from reference TRBV5-4 and TRBJ2-1 gives the full variable domain: ETGVTQSPTHLIKTRGQQVTLRCSSQSGHNTVSWYQQALGQGPQFIFQYYREEENGRGNFPPRFSGLQFPNYSSELNVNALELDDSALYLCASSAGQGATYNEQFFGPGTRLTVL.

The chain recombines TRBV6-5 with TRBJ2-7; 8 positions match TRBD2. With 2 bases clipped from V and 4 bases from J, the junction kept 7 bases outside the gene matches. The CDR3 has 15 amino acids. Germline V gene sequence: CDR1 MNHEY, CDR2 SVGAGI. CDR3 region: CASSYGLAGRYEQYF. The CDR3 DNA sequence: TGTGCCAGCAGTTACGGGTTAGCGGGGAGATACGAGCAGTACTTC.

In DNA form, the CDR3 reads TGTGCCAGCAGCGCAGCAGGGGATACGCAGTATTTT. This translates into CASSAAGDTQYF. The chain uses TRBV9 and TRBJ2-3; TRBD1 is a possible D gene (5 bases). The CDR3 runs 12 residues. Germline CDR1 SGDLS, CDR2 YYNGEE. V was trimmed by 3 bases and J by 6 bases, leaving 8 bases between them.

This clone showed up just a few times. V is TRBV3-1 (or the pseudogene TRBV3-2) and J is TRBJ2-7; 10 nucleotides align to TRBD2. V shed 2 bases, J shed 2 bases, and the junction held 0 bases outside the gene matches. This CDR3 is built from 14 residues. Germline V gene sequence: CDR1 LGHDT, CDR2 YNNKEL (reference sequence). The CDR3 loop reads CASSQSGGAYEQYF. CDR3 DNA: TGTGCCAGCAGCCAAAGCGGGGGGGCCTACGAGCAGTACTTC.

The rearrangement uses TRBV6-2 or TRBV6-3 and TRBJ1-2; a possible D gene is TRBD1 (6 bases). Deletions cut 0 bases from V and 4 bases from J, with 15 bases between. The CDR3 extends over 16 amino acids. Germline V gives CDR1 MNHEY, CDR2 SVGEGT. Here the CDR3 reads CASSYSPEGGSYGYTF. The DNA of the CDR3 is TGTGCCAGCAGTTACTCCCCGGAAGGGGGTAGCTATGGCTACACCTTC.

V and J are TRBV3-1 (or the pseudogene TRBV3-2) and TRBJ1-6; D is uncertain. Trimming left V 0 bases short and J 9 bases short, with 9 bases between. Germline V gene data show CDR1 as LGHDT and CDR2 as YNNKEL (reference sequence). This CDR3 is 14 amino acids long. The CDR3 coding sequence is TGTGCCAGCAGCCAAGAACGGTACGGTTCACCCCTCCACTTT. This encodes CASSQERYGSPLHF.

The V gene is TRBV4-1, the J gene TRBJ2-7, with D possibly matching TRBD1 (6 bases). Trimming took off 0 bases at V and 0 bases at J, with 12 bases between the two ends. CDR1 is MGHRA, CDR2 YSYEKL, per germline. CDR3 length equals 16 residues. CDR3 loop: CASSQETGHRSYEQYF. CDR3 sequence (DNA): TGCGCCAGCAGCCAAGAAACAGGGCACCGCTCCTACGAGCAGTACTTC.